This section outlines one T cell receptor beta chain sequence together with its context. The entry originates in a study of CD8 T cells in Susac syndrome. The RNA input was roughly 0.45 to 1 ug, and it was reverse transcribed with random hexamers. MiXCR, applied by TCRdb to the immunoSEQ multiplex PCR reads, yields one record per CDR3 protein. This table has approximately 160,000 distinct CDR3 sequences, approximately 93% appearing once. Germline V lookup: CDR1 SGHDT, CDR2 YYEEEE. V was cut by 1 base and J by 7 bases, with 11 bases left in between. This CDR3 spans 14 amino acids. Peripheral blood CD8+ and CD4+ T cells were profiled by TCR beta sequencing.

This TCR came from a human donor with multiple sclerosis. Sequenced input: CD4+ T cells from PBMCs. The genes are TRBV5-6 and TRBJ1-4, with a tentative D call TRBD1 (5 bases). Here the CDR3 reads CASSLSGSGEKLFF. CDR3 nucleotide sequence: TGTGCCAGCAGCTTGTCAGGGTCGGGTGAAAAACTGTTTTTT.